This T cell receptor beta chain stems from a study of PD-L1 blockade in urothelial cancer (TCRdb year 2017). Some background on the complete study: Every patient began therapy around 2014 and was given atezolizumab 1,200 mg intravenously every 3 weeks. An ECOG performance status of 0 or 1 was recorded for the patients, and 0 to 3 prior chemotherapy regimens had been received by the patients. Durable clinical benefit was achieved by nine patients and was not achieved by 20 patients. Somatic, immune and clinical correlates of response to PD-L1 blockade with atezolizumab in urothelial cancer were the focus of an exploratory multi-omic analysis. Twenty-five of 29 patients were males with bladder-origin urothelial cancer, and about 65% of the 29 reported a prior smoking history. Pretreatment tumor samples, along with matched peripheral blood collected serially before and after atezolizumab treatment, underwent TCR sequencing. Blood samples gave median yields of approximately 130,000 T cells and tens of thousands of unique TCRs, along with a median clonality of 0.080. Whole exome sequencing and RNA sequencing of pretreatment tumors were performed alongside TCR sequencing in the same patients. Blood samples were analyzed at two time points: 3 weeks after treatment start (second dose) and 6 weeks after treatment start. Pretreatment blood TCR-seq was available for fewer than 30 patients, at least one posttreatment blood collection was obtained for some 24 patients, and tumor TCR-seq was available for some 24 patients. Durable clinical benefit meant progression-free survival longer than 6 months, and TCR features were also tested against progression-free and overall survival. What the study reported, not specific to this receptor: Because of the small sample size (n ≈ 30) and the many exploratory analyses performed, the results are intended to be regarded as hypothesis-generating. Improved progression-free and overall survival was found to be associated with pretreatment peripheral blood TCR clonality below the median. Greater expansion of tumor-associated TCR clones in peripheral blood 3 weeks after the start of treatment was observed in patients with durable benefit (n of about 20, p = 0.022).

Synthetic TCR analog templates were spiked into each PCR to estimate absolute template abundance from read counts. The immunoSEQ assay used bias-controlled V and J gene primers to amplify TCRbeta CDR3 regions from genomic DNA. Sequencing of rearranged TCRbeta segments was done at approximately 20X coverage. The paper's data handling went like this. Clustering was used to correct sequencing errors, and CDR3s were annotated against IMGT to assign V, D and J genes. Downstream analyses used only productive TCRbeta rearrangements and left out out-of-frame or stop-codon sequences. Clonality was computed as one minus Shannon entropy normalized by the log of the number of unique productive sequences. Fisher's exact test with Benjamini-Hochberg correction, using a cutoff of adjusted p below 0.01, was how clones that differed between time points or between blood and tumor were identified. Drawn from immuneACCESS, this table holds only the in-frame rearrangements with V and J called that TCRdb kept. Clones are partly lost; checked studies trace under half to an unresolved V gene and leave the rest unexplained. The D gene and trimming were derived from the DNA, and the V and J assignments and clone size from that table. Present in this sample are 95,000 to 100,000 clones, about nine tenths of which were seen just once. The ten largest clones represent 1.5% to 2.5% of the sample.

Reading the germline V gene gives CDR1 SGHDT and CDR2 YYEEEE. Reading from cysteine to phenylalanine, the CDR3 counts 17 amino acids. The retained sequence is limited to the CDR3, 51 bases, with the frame set at the first base. Trimmed from V: 2 bases; trimmed from J: 4 bases; junction bases lacking a gene match: 9. Points on this clone: Its antigen specificity is not known. Base quality data are lacking; no much larger clone is found one base away.

Sample time point, as interpreted from the label and publication: pretreatment peripheral blood. The cohort comprised around 31 patients with locally advanced or metastatic urothelial carcinoma treated at Memorial Sloan Kettering on a trial protocol. Peripheral blood mononuclear cells were collected pretreatment and during treatment, at between 1 and 8 total time points per patient. The Qiagen DNeasy Blood extraction kit was used to purify genomic DNA from total PBMCs and tumor samples. PBMCs were collected pretreatment and during treatment, and were isolated and stored as previously described. The rearranged chain carries TRBV5-6 and TRBJ2-7, and TRBD2 aligns with 13 junction nucleotides. This clonotype originated in a man between 60 and 75 years old with urothelial cancer. The specimen comprised PBMCs, sampled around atezolizumab (anti-PD-L1) treatment. CDR3 reads: CASSFWTSGSQLYEQYF. The nucleotide sequence reads as follows: TGTGCCAGCAGCTTTTGGACTAGCGGGAGCCAGTTATACGAGCAGTACTTC.